These T cell receptor beta chains were read from a single sample in a study of cytomegalovirus exposure and HLA in healthy donors. The protocol was immunoSEQ multiplex PCR, while the TCRdb copy is restricted to in-frame clones and leaves out a portion. The sample's table shows just over 80,000 clones. Material: PBMCs. The receptors originated from a woman aged 30 to 39 in good health and CMV-seronegative. Both conserved end residues are part of each CDR3. The order of the fields is D gene, J gene, V gene, CDR3 DNA, CDR3 protein. D genes are given only for firm matches.

d_gene: TRBD1; j_gene: TRBJ2-7; v_gene: TRBV30; CDR3nt: TGTGCCTGGAGTGTACGCCGGGACAGGGGGCGGGAGCAGTACTTC; CDR3aa: CAWSVRRDRGREQYF
d_gene: TRBD1; j_gene: TRBJ2-5; v_gene: TRBV5-1; CDR3nt: TGCGCCAGCAGCCTAGGGACAGCGGAGACCCAGTACTTC; CDR3aa: CASSLGTAETQYF
d_gene: TRBD1; j_gene: TRBJ2-7; v_gene: TRBV27; CDR3nt: TGTGCCAGCAGTTCACATGGGACAGGAACTACCTACGAGCAGTACTTC; CDR3aa: CASSSHGTGTTYEQYF
d_gene: TRBD1; j_gene: TRBJ2-7; v_gene: TRBV29-1; CDR3nt: TGCAGCGTTGCTGGGACAGGGGGCTCGGGGGAGCAGTACTTC; CDR3aa: CSVAGTGGSGEQYF
d_gene: -; j_gene: TRBJ1-1; v_gene: TRBV7-8; CDR3nt: TGTGCCAGCAGCTTAATAATGGGACATAACACTGAAGATTTCTTT; CDR3aa: CASSLIMGHNTEDFF
d_gene: -; j_gene: TRBJ1-1; v_gene: TRBV6-6; CDR3nt: TGTGCCAGCAGTTATGACGGGGGCACTGAAGCTTTCTTT; CDR3aa: CASSYDGGTEAFF
d_gene: TRBD2; j_gene: TRBJ2-3; v_gene: TRBV7-9; CDR3nt: TGTGCCAGCACCCACTCGGCTAGCGGGGGGGCTGGTACGCAGTATTTT; CDR3aa: CASTHSASGGAGTQYF
d_gene: TRBD1; j_gene: TRBJ1-4; v_gene: TRBV5-4; CDR3nt: TGTGCCAGCAGCCGGGGGGGACAGACTAATGAAAAACTGTTTTTT; CDR3aa: CASSRGGQTNEKLFF
d_gene: TRBD2; j_gene: TRBJ2-1; v_gene: TRBV4-1; CDR3nt: TGCGCCAGCAGCCAAGATCTAGCGGGAGGTTCCGACAATGAGCAGTTCTTC; CDR3aa: CASSQDLAGGSDNEQFF
d_gene: -; j_gene: TRBJ2-7; v_gene: TRBV30; CDR3nt: TGTGCCTGGTCTAGAGGGAGCGGCTACGAGCAGTACTTC; CDR3aa: CAWSRGSGYEQYF
d_gene: -; j_gene: TRBJ1-1; v_gene: TRBV7-9; CDR3nt: TGTGCCAGCAGCTTACTCATCCGGGCTGAAGCTTTCTTT; CDR3aa: CASSLLIRAEAFF
d_gene: -; j_gene: TRBJ1-5; v_gene: TRBV28; CDR3nt: TGTGCCAGCAGTTTGGACCCCGGGACACCTAATCAGCCCCAGCATTTT; CDR3aa: CASSLDPGTPNQPQHF
d_gene: -; j_gene: TRBJ2-5; v_gene: TRBV15; CDR3nt: TGTGCCACCAGCAGAGATCGGGGGAGAGAGACCCAGTACTTC; CDR3aa: CATSRDRGRETQYF
d_gene: -; j_gene: TRBJ1-3; v_gene: TRBV4-2; CDR3nt: TGTGCCAGCAGCCAAGTTTTAGGAGGCTCTGGAAACACCATATATTTT; CDR3aa: CASSQVLGGSGNTIYF
d_gene: -; j_gene: TRBJ1-6; v_gene: TRBV6-5; CDR3nt: TGTGCCAGCAAAGGGGGGGTCGAGCATTCACCCCTCCACTTT; CDR3aa: CASKGGVEHSPLHF
d_gene: -; j_gene: TRBJ2-7; v_gene: TRBV30; CDR3nt: TGTGCCTGGAGTGTCGGGGGTATCTCGGCCTACGAGCAGTACTTC; CDR3aa: CAWSVGGISAYEQYF
d_gene: -; j_gene: TRBJ2-5; v_gene: TRBV5-1; CDR3nt: TGCGCCAGCAGCCCTAGAGTTGGAGAGACCCAGTACTTC; CDR3aa: CASSPRVGETQYF
d_gene: TRBD1; j_gene: TRBJ2-2; v_gene: TRBV28; CDR3nt: TGTGCCAGCAGACAAAGGACAGGGGGAAGGACGAACACCGGGGAGCTGTTTTTT; CDR3aa: CASRQRTGGRTNTGELFF
d_gene: TRBD2; j_gene: TRBJ2-7; v_gene: TRBV5-1; CDR3nt: TGCGCCAGCAGCTTTACTAGCGGGGAATACGAGCAGTACTTC; CDR3aa: CASSFTSGEYEQYF
d_gene: -; j_gene: TRBJ2-2; v_gene: TRBV7-8; CDR3nt: TGTGCCAGCAGCTTGATTCTAACCGGGGAGCTGTTTTTT; CDR3aa: CASSLILTGELFF
d_gene: TRBD1; j_gene: TRBJ1-1; v_gene: TRBV29-1; CDR3nt: TGCAGCGTGGTCGACAGGGTAATAAACACTGAAGCTTTCTTT; CDR3aa: CSVVDRVINTEAFF
d_gene: -; j_gene: TRBJ1-2; v_gene: TRBV28; CDR3nt: TGTGCCAGCTACGTAGCTAACTATGGCTACACCTTC; CDR3aa: CASYVANYGYTF
d_gene: -; j_gene: TRBJ2-2; v_gene: TRBV7-6; CDR3nt: TGTGCCAGCAGCTTAAACTCCGGGGAGCTGTTTTTT; CDR3aa: CASSLNSGELFF
d_gene: TRBD1; j_gene: TRBJ2-7; v_gene: TRBV29-1; CDR3nt: TGCAGCGTTGAAGGCGCTGGGACAGACTACGAGCAGTACTTC; CDR3aa: CSVEGAGTDYEQYF
d_gene: -; j_gene: TRBJ2-2; v_gene: TRBV18; CDR3nt: TGTGCCAGCTCACCAGCGACTTCGAACACCGGGGAGCTGTTTTTT; CDR3aa: CASSPATSNTGELFF
d_gene: TRBD1; j_gene: TRBJ2-3; v_gene: TRBV14; CDR3nt: TGTGCCAGCAGCCAAGGGACAGGGGATACGCAGTATTTT; CDR3aa: CASSQGTGDTQYF
d_gene: -; j_gene: TRBJ2-1; v_gene: TRBV18; CDR3nt: TGTGCCAGCTCACTCATCGACAGAACCAATGAGCAGTTCTTC; CDR3aa: CASSLIDRTNEQFF
d_gene: TRBD2; j_gene: TRBJ2-3; v_gene: TRBV15; CDR3nt: TGTGCCACCAGACACGGGGCGGGGGGGAGCACAGATACGCAGTATTTT; CDR3aa: CATRHGAGGSTDTQYF
d_gene: TRBD2; j_gene: TRBJ2-2; v_gene: TRBV5-1; CDR3nt: TGCGCCAGCAGCGGGAGCGGGAAGAACACCGGGGAGCTGTTTTTT; CDR3aa: CASSGSGKNTGELFF
d_gene: -; j_gene: TRBJ1-2; v_gene: TRBV5-4; CDR3nt: TGTGCCAGCAGCTTGGCAGGGAACATCTATGGCTACACCTTC; CDR3aa: CASSLAGNIYGYTF
d_gene: -; j_gene: TRBJ1-1; v_gene: TRBV7-8; CDR3nt: TGTGCCAGCAGCCCCCTCCGGGGGATCGAGGCTTTCTTT; CDR3aa: CASSPLRGIEAFF
d_gene: TRBD2; j_gene: TRBJ2-3; v_gene: TRBV5-6; CDR3nt: TGTGCCAGCAGCGCGACGGGGGGTACGCAGTATTTT; CDR3aa: CASSATGGTQYF
d_gene: -; j_gene: TRBJ1-4; v_gene: TRBV2; CDR3nt: TGTGCCAGCAGTGAAGCGCACAGAGCGGGGACGACTACTAATGAAAAACTGTTTTTT; CDR3aa: CASSEAHRAGTTTNEKLFF
d_gene: -; j_gene: TRBJ1-2; v_gene: TRBV7-9; CDR3nt: TGTGCCAGCAGCACGACAGGTCCGAGGACACAAGGAAATGGCTACACCTTC; CDR3aa: CASSTTGPRTQGNGYTF
d_gene: -; j_gene: TRBJ2-7; v_gene: TRBV15; CDR3nt: TGTGCCACCAGCAGGGCAAGACAGGTTAGCTCCTACGAGCAGTACTTC; CDR3aa: CATSRARQVSSYEQYF
d_gene: -; j_gene: TRBJ1-2; v_gene: TRBV6-1; CDR3nt: TGTGCCAGCACCCGAGGGAACTATGGCTACACCTTC; CDR3aa: CASTRGNYGYTF
d_gene: TRBD1; j_gene: TRBJ1-2; v_gene: TRBV19; CDR3nt: TGTGCCACCCGGTGGGGGCAGGGGGACTATGGCTACACCTTC; CDR3aa: CATRWGQGDYGYTF
d_gene: TRBD1; j_gene: TRBJ1-4; v_gene: TRBV4-1; CDR3nt: TGCGCCAGCAGCCAAGACAGGGGGCATGAAAAACTGTTTTTT; CDR3aa: CASSQDRGHEKLFF
d_gene: -; j_gene: TRBJ1-1; v_gene: TRBV6-6; CDR3nt: TGTGCCAGCAGTTACCCAGGCAATCTCATGAACACTGAAGCTTTCTTT; CDR3aa: CASSYPGNLMNTEAFF
d_gene: -; j_gene: TRBJ2-5; v_gene: TRBV30; CDR3nt: TGTGCCTGGAGCACCATGGGAGTGAACGAGACCCAGTACTTC; CDR3aa: CAWSTMGVNETQYF
d_gene: TRBD2; j_gene: TRBJ2-1; v_gene: TRBV28; CDR3nt: TGTGCCAGCAGTTGGACTAGCCTAAACAATGAGCAGTTCTTC; CDR3aa: CASSWTSLNNEQFF
d_gene: TRBD2; j_gene: TRBJ2-4; v_gene: TRBV10-2; CDR3nt: TGCGCCAGCCGCGGGACTAGCGGGAATCCAGCCAAAAACATTCAGTACTTC; CDR3aa: CASRGTSGNPAKNIQYF
d_gene: TRBD2; j_gene: TRBJ2-2; v_gene: TRBV6-1; CDR3nt: TGTGCCAGCAGTGAGGGCACGGGACTAACCGGGGAGCTGTTTTTT; CDR3aa: CASSEGTGLTGELFF
d_gene: -; j_gene: TRBJ1-2; v_gene: TRBV30; CDR3nt: TGTGCCTGGAGTGAGGCAGGCCCCTATGGCTACACCTTC; CDR3aa: CAWSEAGPYGYTF
d_gene: TRBD1; j_gene: TRBJ2-7; v_gene: TRBV6-5; CDR3nt: TGTGCCAGCAGCCCGGACAGGGGGATCTACGAGCAGTACTTC; CDR3aa: CASSPDRGIYEQYF
d_gene: -; j_gene: TRBJ1-2; v_gene: TRBV28; CDR3nt: TGTGCCAGTTTGGGACACGACATTTCCCTTATATATGGCTACACCTTC; CDR3aa: CASLGHDISLIYGYTF
d_gene: -; j_gene: TRBJ1-5; v_gene: TRBV27; CDR3nt: TGTGCCAGCAGTTTATCGGGAGGGAGCAGCAATCAGCCCCAGCATTTT; CDR3aa: CASSLSGGSSNQPQHF
d_gene: TRBD2; j_gene: TRBJ2-6; v_gene: TRBV11-2; CDR3nt: TGTGCCAGCAGTTACGGACTAGTCAGCTCTGGGGCCAACGTCCTGACTTTC; CDR3aa: CASSYGLVSSGANVLTF
d_gene: -; j_gene: TRBJ2-2; v_gene: TRBV4-1; CDR3nt: TGCGCCAGCAGCCAAGTTAGCGGAGTCACCGGGGAGCTGTTTTTT; CDR3aa: CASSQVSGVTGELFF
d_gene: TRBD1; j_gene: TRBJ1-3; v_gene: TRBV6-1; CDR3nt: TGTGCCAGCAGGGGGACAGGGTTCTTTTCAGGGGACATATATTTT; CDR3aa: CASRGTGFFSGDIYF
d_gene: TRBD1; j_gene: TRBJ1-6; v_gene: TRBV19; CDR3nt: TGTGCCAGTGCCCGGACAGGGGAACAGAATTCACCCCTACACTTT; CDR3aa: CASARTGEQNSPLHF
d_gene: -; j_gene: TRBJ2-1; v_gene: TRBV18; CDR3nt: TGTGCCAGCTCACCACCCCTGGGGCCGTACAATGAGCAGTTCTTC; CDR3aa: CASSPPLGPYNEQFF
d_gene: TRBD1; j_gene: TRBJ1-1; v_gene: TRBV5-1; CDR3nt: TGCGCCAGCAGCACGGGACAGCCGGGACGTGGGGCTTTCTTT; CDR3aa: CASSTGQPGRGAFF
d_gene: TRBD1; j_gene: TRBJ2-7; v_gene: TRBV7-2; CDR3nt: TGTGCCAGCAGCTTAGGACAGGGGGCCTACGAGCAGTACTTC; CDR3aa: CASSLGQGAYEQYF